This T cell receptor beta chain is from a study of T cell responses to AZD1222 COVID-19 vaccine. Study-wide results and limits: White British donors predominated, females outnumbered males, and clonal diversity was possibly underestimated. Repertoires were obtained solely post-peak T cell response.

TCRdb's copy holds only in-frame clones and misses some; the assay was immunoSEQ multiplex PCR. The sample has 120,000 or so clones; 89% are singletons. Worth noting for this clone: The target antigen is unknown.

With V trimmed by 2 bases and J by 1 base, 5 bases remained unmatched. The CDR3 consists of 15 residues. CDR1 and CDR2 (germline): SGHRS, YFSETQ. Specimen: peripheral blood, collected on day 0 of AZD1222 vaccination. This TCR derives from an adult in good health. J is TRBJ2-7 and V is TRBV5-1; 8 bases are shared with TRBD1. CDR3 coding DNA: TGCGCCAGCAGCTTTGACAGGGGCCTTTCCTACGAGCAGTACTTC. Protein product: CASSFDRGLSYEQYF.